Shown below are 25 T cell receptor beta chains from a single sample sequenced in a study of spatial heterogeneity in lung cancer. Indicated time point: sample taken at primary tumor resection. No cells were sorted before sequencing. The whole RNA sequenced was extracted from tumor, nontumor lung or frozen PBMC. TCRdb reanalysed the 5' RACE reads using MiXCR and keeps one entry per CDR3 protein. The table records more than 10,000 distinct CDR3 sequences, about 3.8% of them present only once. Source: PBMCs, taken at surgery. The receptors here all came from a male donor with early-stage non-small cell lung cancer.

This clonotype was seen repeatedly, ten times or more. The library was built for alpha chains, so this beta chain is an off-target read and its size means little. The chain recombines TRBV20-1 with TRBJ1-6, with TRBD1 identical over 7 bases. V trimming: 7 bases; J trimming: 10 bases; junction bases outside the gene matches: 7. The CDR3 totals 12 residues. Germline CDR1 is DFQATT and CDR2 is SNEGSKA (reference sequence). The CDR3 region is CSGKGAESPLHF. In DNA form, the CDR3 reads TGCAGTGGGAAGGGGGCGGAATCACCCCTCCACTTT.

This clonotype was detected ten times or more. A library made for alpha chains picked up this beta chain off target, so its size means little. The chain uses TRBV5-1 and TRBJ2-7; 7 bases match TRBD1. CDR1 and CDR2 (germline): SGHRS, YFSETQ. With 6 bases clipped from V and 2 bases from J, the junction kept 5 bases outside the gene matches. The CDR3 runs 13 residues. This CDR3 reads CASKRQGTYEQYF. The CDR3 DNA reads as TGCGCCAGCAAGCGACAGGGAACCTACGAGCAGTACTTC.

This clonotype was recorded at least ten times. This beta chain appears as a stray read in a library generated for alpha chains; its size is not informative. The chain uses TRBV28 and TRBJ2-3; 11 nucleotides agree with TRBD2. Germline V gene lookup returns CDR1 MDHEN and CDR2 SYDVKM. The CDR3 consists of 16 residues. V dropped 7 bases and J dropped 2; count of bases not matched to a gene: 8. This CDR3 is CASNRGTSGTTDTQYF. CDR3 coding DNA: TGTGCCAGCAACCGAGGGACTAGCGGAACCACAGATACGCAGTATTTT.

This clonotype occurred many times. This beta chain is an off-target read within a library intended for alpha chains, so its frequency means little. The chain joins TRBV7-9 to TRBJ1-5; D unclear. CDR1 and CDR2 (germline): SEHNR, FQNEAQ (reference sequence). The CDR3 loop spans 13 amino acids. Trimming took off 1 base at V and 7 bases at J, with 8 bases between the two ends. The CDR3 loop reads CASSLDEGQPQHF. CDR3 coding DNA: TGTGCCAGCAGCTTAGACGAAGGGCAGCCCCAGCATTTT.

This clonotype appeared a few times. Within a library made for alpha chains, this beta chain is off target, and its count is uninformative. CDR3 sequence (DNA): TGCAGTGTCGGGGGGGCCCAAGAGACCCAGTACTTC. The encoded protein is CSVGGAQETQYF. J is TRBJ2-5 and V is TRBV20-1; 8 positions agree with TRBD2. V shed 7 bases, J shed 1 base, and the junction held 2 bases outside the gene matches. The CDR3 is 12 residues long. The V gene's germline CDR1 is DFQATT and CDR2 SNEGSKA (reference sequence).

Comments on this clonotype: In a library made to pick up alpha chains, this beta chain is a stray read with a size that means little. The chain uses TRBV5-6 and TRBJ2-5; D may match TRBD1 or TRBD2 (5 bases each). Trimming left V 0 bases short and J 1 base short, with 10 bases between. Per the germline V gene, CDR1 is SGHDT and CDR2 is YYEEEE. The CDR3 contains 15 residues. CDR3 region: CASSLARGSQETQYF. The DNA of the CDR3 is TGTGCCAGCAGCTTGGCCCGGGGCAGCCAAGAGACCCAGTACTTC.

In its sample, this clonotype is medium-sized. A library made for alpha chains picked up this beta chain off target, so its size means little. The CDR3 DNA is TGTGCCAGCAGCCTCGGACTAGCCGGTGAGCAGTTCTTC. Its protein is CASSLGLAGEQFF. This chain joins TRBV7-2 and TRBJ2-1; 8 nucleotides match TRBD2. This CDR3 has 13 residues. Trimming cost V 5 bases and J 9 bases; bases outside gene matches: 6. CDR1 and CDR2 (germline): SGHTA, FQGNSA.

This clonotype has a count of ten or more. Being off target in a library aimed at alpha chains, this beta chain has a size of little meaning. The chain combines TRBV7-3 with TRBJ2-7; 13 bases match TRBD2. V shed 5 bases, J shed 4 bases, and the junction held 8 bases outside the gene matches. The CDR3 has 16 residues. Germline CDR1 and CDR2: SGHTA and FQGTGA. In nucleotides, the CDR3 is TGTGCCAGCAGCCCGCGGACTAGCGGGGGACCTTACGAGCAGTACTTC. This codes for CASSPRTSGGPYEQYF.

This clonotype was seen repeatedly, ten times or more. For a library built for alpha chains, this beta chain is a stray read; little rests on its size. The chain joins TRBV7-2 to TRBJ2-3, with D maybe TRBD2 (6 bases). Germline-derived CDR1 and CDR2 are SGHTA and FQGNSA. This CDR3 comprises 15 residues. V dropped 3 bases and J dropped 6 bases, with 16 bases sitting between them. The CDR3: CASSLAGLTSDTQYF. CDR3 sequence (DNA): TGTGCCAGCAGCTTGGCGGGCCTCACTAGCGATACGCAGTATTTT.

As to this clonotype: Within a library made for alpha chains, this beta chain is off target, and its count is uninformative. This sequence joins TRBV15 and TRBJ2-7, with 7 bases that match TRBD1. The CDR3 is 15 amino acids. V shed 1 base and J 4 bases; nucleotides not matched to a gene: 7. CDR1 is LNHNV and CDR2 is YYDKDF in the germline V gene (reference sequence). The CDR3: CATSRGETGYYEQYF. CDR3 nucleotides: TGTGCCACCAGCAGAGGGGAGACAGGGTATTACGAGCAGTACTTC.

As for this clonotype: This beta chain turned up in a library designed for alpha chains; as an off-target read, its abundance says little. V is TRBV6-2 or TRBV6-3 and J is TRBJ2-7, with 7 bases aligning to TRBD2. The junction had 25 bases not matched to a gene; V was cut back by 2 bases and J by 6 bases. The CDR3 has 20 amino acids. The germline V gene encodes CDR1 MNHEY and CDR2 SVGEGT. The DNA for the CDR3 is TGTGCCAGCAGTTACCCGGAGCGGCCCAGGGAACTCAATAGGGAGGGCGAGCAGTACTTC. Translated, it gives CASSYPERPRELNREGEQYF.

This clonotype was seen ten or more times. This beta chain slipped into a library made for alpha chains as a stray read, so its size is not meaningful. CDR3: CSALAGTDHEQYF. Here the CDR3 DNA reads TGCAGTGCTCTAGCGGGAACAGACCACGAGCAGTACTTC. The chain couples TRBV20-1 to TRBJ2-7; TRBD2 aligns across 9 bases. This CDR3 spans 13 amino acids. CDR1 is DFQATT, CDR2 SNEGSKA, per germline (reference sequence). The ends lost 5 bases at V and 5 bases at J; junction bases unmatched: 7.

With regard to this clonotype: A library prepared for alpha chains yielded this beta chain as an off-target read; its size is of little meaning. The V and J genes are TRBV12-3 or TRBV12-4 and TRBJ1-6; D ambiguous. The CDR3 spans 17 residues. V dropped 4 bases and J dropped 0 bases, with 13 bases sitting between them. CDR3 sequence reads: CASSSTRRSSYNSPLHF. CDR3 bases: TGTGCCAGCAGTTCCACAAGGCGTAGCTCCTATAATTCACCCCTCCACTTT.

The table lists this clonotype with many counts. Because the library targeted alpha chains, this beta chain is an off-target read whose size means little. This chain joins TRBV5-1 and TRBJ2-2; maybe TRBD1 (5 bases). V was pared by 0 bases and J by 0 bases, with 6 bases between. Per the germline V gene, CDR1 is SGHRS and CDR2 is YFSETQ. The CDR3 has 15 amino acids. In DNA form, the CDR3 reads TGCGCCAGCAGCTTGGGACAGACGAACACCGGGGAGCTGTTTTTT. It encodes CASSLGQTNTGELFF.

Note on this clonotype: This beta chain was picked up by a library intended for alpha chains and is off target, so its count carries little meaning. The chain is built from TRBV20-1 and TRBJ2-2, with D possibly being TRBD1 or TRBD2 (6 bases each). The CDR3 runs 14 residues. V was clipped by 5 bases and J by 9 bases, with 19 bases between them. The V gene's germline CDR1 is DFQATT and CDR2 SNEGSKA (reference sequence). The CDR3 DNA is TGCAGTGCTTTAGGGGGGTTTCGGACTCGGGAGCTGTTTTTT. Translating it yields CSALGGFRTRELFF.

Regarding this clonotype: This beta chain is an unintended read in a library built for alpha chains; its size means little. CDR3 residues: CASRGAGSNTGELFF. The CDR3 DNA reads TGTGCCAGCAGGGGGGCAGGGTCGAACACCGGGGAGCTGTTTTTT. The chain carries TRBV11-1 and TRBJ2-2; TRBD1 is a possible D gene (6 bases). Trimming pared 6 bases from V and 0 bases from J, leaving 11 bases between. This CDR3 has 15 amino acids. CDR1 is SGHAT, CDR2 FQDESV, per germline (reference sequence).

This clonotype was recorded many times. This beta chain was picked up by a library intended for alpha chains and is off target, so its count carries little meaning. The CDR3 DNA is TGTGCCAGCACGAGGGGGGCCTCCTACAATGAGCAGTTCTTC. This translates into CASTRGASYNEQFF. The chain is built from TRBV7-8 and TRBJ2-1; D tentatively fits TRBD1 or TRBD2 (6 bases each). CDR3 size: 14 residues. The V gene lost 7 bases and the J gene lost 0 bases, with 10 bases spanning the gap. The germline V gene encodes CDR1 SGHVS and CDR2 FQNEAQ.

This clonotype was observed at least ten times. This beta chain lies outside the target of a library built for alpha chains; its clone size means little. This chain joins TRBV7-9 and TRBJ2-5; maybe TRBD1 (6 bases). The CDR3 contains 14 residues. CDR1 SEHNR and CDR2 FQNEAQ come from the germline V gene (reference sequence). V gave up 5 bases and J gave up 2 bases, with 12 bases separating them. The CDR3 protein is CASSPRGQQETQYF. In DNA, the CDR3 is TGTGCCAGCAGCCCCCGCGGACAGCAAGAGACCCAGTACTTC.

This clonotype was detected many times. The size of this beta chain means little, since it is a stray read in a library made for alpha chains. This chain uses TRBV2 with TRBJ1-5; D might be TRBD1 (5 bases). V gave up 2 bases and J gave up 5 bases, with 13 bases separating them. Germline loops: CDR1 SNHLY, CDR2 FYNNEI. The CDR3 is made up of 15 amino acids. The CDR3 here is CASSENRRAYQPQHF. As DNA, the CDR3 is TGTGCCAGCAGTGAAAACAGGCGTGCTTATCAGCCCCAGCATTTT.

This clonotype appeared many times. Little can be read into the size of this beta chain, an off-target read in a library designed for alpha chains. The gene calls are TRBV7-9 and TRBJ1-2, with D possibly TRBD1 on 5 matching bases. Per the germline V gene, CDR1 is SEHNR and CDR2 is FQNEAQ (reference sequence). The germline V and J ends were trimmed by 0 bases and 4 bases, with 9 bases remaining between them. The CDR3 runs to 14 residues. DNA of the CDR3: TGTGCCAGCAGCTTAGCGCAGGGTACCTATGGCTACACCTTC. It translates to CASSLAQGTYGYTF.

This clonotype occurred many times. Because this beta chain is a stray read in a library intended to capture alpha chains, its abundance should not be given much weight. The V gene is TRBV4-3, the J gene TRBJ2-7; possibly TRBD2 for D (6 bases). CDR1 LGHNA and CDR2 YSLEER come from the germline V gene. The CDR3 runs 14 residues. V dropped 4 bases and J dropped 1 base, with 11 bases sitting between them. The CDR3 loop is CASSLWGVSYEQYF. In DNA, the CDR3 is TGCGCCAGCAGCCTTTGGGGGGTATCCTACGAGCAGTACTTC.

This clonotype showed up many times. Since it is a stray read in a library aimed at alpha chains, this beta chain has a size that is not meaningful. The chain carries TRBV28 and TRBJ2-2; D is uncertain. From germline, CDR1 is MDHEN and CDR2 SYDVKM. V shed 6 bases and J shed 6 bases, with 17 bases lying between them. This CDR3 is 15 amino acids long. DNA for the CDR3: TGTGCCAGCAGCCCCGGGCTAGTAGTAGCCGGGGAGCTGTTTTTT. It encodes CASSPGLVVAGELFF.

Regarding this clonotype: This beta chain is off target for a library built for alpha chains, so its abundance means little. J is TRBJ1-6 and V is TRBV12-3 or TRBV12-4; 8 nucleotides agree with TRBD1. This CDR3 contains 16 residues. J lost 6 bases, V lost 6 bases, and 10 bases had no gene match. The CDR3 DNA reads as TGTGCCAGCAGGCCATCCGGACAGGGCGGTAATTCACCCCTCCACTTT. This gives the protein CASRPSGQGGNSPLHF.

In this sample, this clonotype turned up many times. Within a library made for alpha chains, this beta chain is off target, and its count is uninformative. This chain joins TRBV5-1 and TRBJ1-4; TRBD1 matches at 7 bases. The length of the CDR3 is 16 residues. The ends lost 0 bases at V and 7 bases at J; junction bases unmatched: 9. The germline gives CDR1 SGHRS, CDR2 YFSETQ. The DNA of the CDR3 is TGCGCCAGCAGCTTGGCCTCACAGGGGCTCATTGAAAAACTGTTTTTT. This gives the protein CASSLASQGLIEKLFF.

This clonotype showed up many times. A library made for alpha chains picked up this beta chain off target, so its size means little. The genes are TRBV3-1 and TRBJ2-6; 11 nucleotides match TRBD1. Germline V gene lookup returns CDR1 LGHDT and CDR2 YNNKEL (reference sequence). Losses at the gene ends were 3 bases for V and 3 bases for J; bases not matched to a gene: 10. This CDR3 comprises 19 residues. CDR3 sequence (DNA): TGTGCCAGCAGCCACGGTCGGTGGACAGGGGGCGGTGGGGCCAACGTCCTGACTTTC. This codes for CASSHGRWTGGGGANVLTF.